These 9 T cell receptor beta chains originate from one sample sequenced in a study of cytomegalovirus exposure and HLA in healthy donors. The primer mix had 60 Vbeta and 13 Jbeta primers. Clones were read by immunoSEQ multiplex PCR, and TCRdb kept only the in-frame ones, dropping some. The repertoire holds a few hundred thousand clones, with around two thirds as singletons. The source material was PBMCs. The receptor set was obtained from a female donor in good health and CMV-seronegative.

The rearrangement joins TRBV5-1 to TRBJ2-1, with 10 bases identical to TRBD2. V trimming: 4 bases; J trimming: 0 bases; junction bases outside the gene matches: 4. The CDR3 covers 16 residues. Germline assignment: CDR1 SGHRS and CDR2 YFSETQ. The CDR3 here is CASSISGRSSYNEQFF. DNA of the CDR3: TGCGCCAGCAGCATTAGCGGGAGGAGCTCCTACAATGAGCAGTTCTTC.

This sequence joins TRBV11-2 and TRBJ2-7; TRBD2 matches 10 bases. J was trimmed by 7 bases and V by 3 bases; bases with no gene match: 9. This CDR3 spans 15 amino acids. CDR1 and CDR2 from the germline V gene are SGHAT and FQNNGV. The CDR3, as DNA: TGTGCCAGCAGCTTGGCGGCGGGACTAGCGAGGGAGCAGTACTTC. Its translation: CASSLAAGLAREQYF.

The genes are TRBV4-2 and TRBJ1-2, with a tentative D call TRBD1 (5 bases). V lost 0 bases and J lost 4, with 12 bases in between. The CDR3 extends over 15 amino acids. Germline-derived CDR1 and CDR2 are LGHNA and YNFKEQ. CDR3 sequence: CASSQDYQGVYGYTF. DNA for the CDR3: TGTGCCAGCAGCCAAGATTACCAGGGCGTCTATGGCTACACCTTC.

The chain carries TRBV30 and TRBJ2-4, with TRBD2 as a possible D gene (7 bases). The CDR3 is 14 residues long. Trimming left V 1 base short and J 1 base short, with 8 bases between. CDR1 is GTSNPN, CDR2 SVGIG, per germline (reference sequence). The CDR3 bases are TGTGCCTGGAGTGAGGGGGGGGCCAAAAACATTCAGTACTTC. This translates into CAWSEGGAKNIQYF.

Only a few counts were recorded for this clone. V and J are TRBV19 and TRBJ2-1, with 14 bases that match TRBD2. CDR1 and CDR2 (germline): LNHDA, SQIVND (reference sequence). The CDR3 has 15 amino acids. V was clipped by 5 bases and J by 4 bases; unmatched bases: 1. The CDR3 reads CASSGTSGSYNEQFF. The DNA for the CDR3 is TGTGCCAGTAGTGGGACTAGCGGGAGTTACAATGAGCAGTTCTTC.

The J gene is TRBJ2-5, the V gene TRBV5-4, with TRBD1 matching 9 bases. The end of the DNA fits TRBJ2-7 better, so the J call may be wrong. The V gene's germline CDR1 is SGHNT and CDR2 YYREEE (reference sequence). CDR3 length equals 14 residues. The DNA for the CDR3 is TGTGCCAGCAGCCCAGACAGGGGGGCCTACGAGCAGTACTTC. Its translation: CASSPDRGAYEQYF.

This clone was seen only once. V gene TRBV14 combines with J gene TRBJ2-3, with D hard to call. Germline CDR1 reads SGHDN; CDR2 reads FVKESK. Trimming shortened V by 6 bases and J by 3 bases, and 22 bases separated the two germline ends. The CDR3 length is 17 residues. In DNA, the CDR3 is TGTGCCAGCAGTCATATAAGCGATCCACTCCCGACAGATACGCAGTATTTT. Residues: CASSHISDPLPTDTQYF.

The chain couples TRBV14 to TRBJ1-3; perhaps TRBD1 as D (5 bases). V lost 2 bases, J lost 1 base, and 12 bases lay in between. Germline V gene sequence: CDR1 SGHDN, CDR2 FVKESK. The CDR3 has 16 amino acids. CDR3 region: CASSQLGGASGNTIYF. DNA of the CDR3: TGTGCCAGCAGCCAACTGGGGGGTGCATCTGGAAACACCATATATTTT.

The rearrangement links TRBV9 to TRBJ2-3; the D is unclear. The CDR3 contains 15 residues. The V and J ends lost 0 bases and 2 bases respectively, with 10 bases between them. Germline values: CDR1 SGDLS, CDR2 YYNGEE. For the CDR3, the DNA is TGTGCCAGCAGCGTAGTGTCCAAGCACACAGATACGCAGTATTTT. Its translation is CASSVVSKHTDTQYF.